In this sample, the clone carrying this TCR beta chain turned up many times. As it was prepared, the TCRbeta library received unique molecular identifiers. TCRdb re-derived calls from the PCR reads in MiXCR, one entry per CDR3 protein. The sample lists about 230,000 distinct CDR3 sequences, 7.5% to 10% seen once, with approximately 4.7% in the top ten. The data were taken from a study of T-cell reconstitution after alpha-beta-depleted transplantation in children. This CDR3 is 15 amino acids long. The germline V gene encodes CDR1 LNHDA and CDR2 SQIVND (reference sequence). V was pared by 6 bases and J by 3 bases, with 15 bases between.

This chain links TRBV19 with TRBJ2-1, with D tentatively TRBD1 or TRBD2 (5 bases each). The source material was PBMCs from the stem cell graft donor, sampled from the stem cell graft. The TCR was taken from a human donor who donated a stem cell graft to a child with SCID. Here the CDR3 reads CASRPGAGSYNEQFF. CDR3 sequence (DNA): TGTGCCAGTAGACCCGGGGCAGGAAGCTACAATGAGCAGTTCTTC.